Sequencing of this T cell receptor (beta chain) was carried out in a study of regulatory T cells. V dropped 6 bases and J dropped 1 base, with 10 bases sitting between them. The CDR3 loop spans 15 amino acids. Germline CDR1 reads MNHEY; CDR2 reads SVGAGI. Study results and caveats: In CD3G deficiency, regulatory T cells had lower Shannon diversity than autologous conventional CD4+ and control regulatory cells.

This clone was counted once. Its specificity is unknown. Regulatory (CD25-high CD127-low) and conventional (CD25-low CD127-high) CD4+ T cells were sorted separately. Primers: 52 TRBV forward and 13 TRBJ reverse. Only in-frame clones appear in the TCRdb table, and some are missing; sequencing was by immunoSEQ multiplex PCR. The sample includes roughly 3,600 clones, around 94% seen only once; the top ten take less than 3.5%. The TCR was taken from a person aged 18-30 years with CD3G deficiency. The specimen was CD4+ Tregs sorted from blood. The J gene is TRBJ1-6, the V gene TRBV6-5; no definite D call. The CDR3 loop is CASRKGISYNSPLHF. CDR3 DNA: TGTGCCAGCAGAAAGGGAATTTCCTATAATTCACCCCTCCACTTT.